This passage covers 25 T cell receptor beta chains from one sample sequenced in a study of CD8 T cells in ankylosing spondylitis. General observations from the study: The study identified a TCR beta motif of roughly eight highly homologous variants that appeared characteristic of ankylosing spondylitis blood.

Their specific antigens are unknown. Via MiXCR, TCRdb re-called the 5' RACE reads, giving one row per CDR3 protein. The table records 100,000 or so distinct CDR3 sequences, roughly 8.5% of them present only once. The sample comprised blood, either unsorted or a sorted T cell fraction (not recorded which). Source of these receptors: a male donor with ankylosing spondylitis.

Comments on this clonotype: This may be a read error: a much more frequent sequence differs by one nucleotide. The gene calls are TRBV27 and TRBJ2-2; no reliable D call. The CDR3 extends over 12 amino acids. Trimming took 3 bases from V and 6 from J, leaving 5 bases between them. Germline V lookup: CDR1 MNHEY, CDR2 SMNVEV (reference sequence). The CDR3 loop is CASSFFPGELFF. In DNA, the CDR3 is TGTGCCAGCAGTTTTTTTCCCGGGGAGCTGTTTTTT.

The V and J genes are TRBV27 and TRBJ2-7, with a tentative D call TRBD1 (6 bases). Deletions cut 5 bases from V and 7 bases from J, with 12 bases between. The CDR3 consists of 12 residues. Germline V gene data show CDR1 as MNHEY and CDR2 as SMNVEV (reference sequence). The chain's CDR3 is CASSPGQSEQYF. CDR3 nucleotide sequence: TGTGCCAGCAGTCCAGGACAGAGTGAGCAGTACTTC.

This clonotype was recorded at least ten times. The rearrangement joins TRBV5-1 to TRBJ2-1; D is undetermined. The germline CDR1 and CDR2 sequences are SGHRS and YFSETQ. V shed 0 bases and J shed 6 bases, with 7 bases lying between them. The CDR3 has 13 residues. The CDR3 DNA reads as TGCGCCAGCAGCTTGGCACAGCTCAATGAGCAGTTCTTC. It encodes CASSLAQLNEQFF.

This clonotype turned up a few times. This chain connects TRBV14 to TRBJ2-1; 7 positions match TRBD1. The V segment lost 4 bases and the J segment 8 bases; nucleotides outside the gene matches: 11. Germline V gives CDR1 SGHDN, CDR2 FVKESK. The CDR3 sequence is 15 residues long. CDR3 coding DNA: TGTGCCAGCAGCCTTATACAGGGGTTGCAGCATGAGCAGTTCTTC. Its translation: CASSLIQGLQHEQFF.

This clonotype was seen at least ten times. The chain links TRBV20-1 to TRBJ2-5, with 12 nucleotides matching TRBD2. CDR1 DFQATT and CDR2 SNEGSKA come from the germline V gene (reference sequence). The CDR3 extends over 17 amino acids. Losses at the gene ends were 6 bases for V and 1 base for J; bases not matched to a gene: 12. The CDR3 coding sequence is TGCAGTGCGCATTCCGGGACTAGCGGGTCCCTCCAAGAGACCCAGTACTTC. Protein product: CSAHSGTSGSLQETQYF.

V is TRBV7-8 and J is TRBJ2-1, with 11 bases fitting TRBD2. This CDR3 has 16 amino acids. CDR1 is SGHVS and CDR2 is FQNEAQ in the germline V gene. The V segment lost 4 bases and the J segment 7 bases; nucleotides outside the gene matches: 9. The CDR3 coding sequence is TGTGCCAGCAGCTCCCGACTAGCGGGGCGATGGAATGAGCAGTTCTTC. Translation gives CASSSRLAGRWNEQFF.

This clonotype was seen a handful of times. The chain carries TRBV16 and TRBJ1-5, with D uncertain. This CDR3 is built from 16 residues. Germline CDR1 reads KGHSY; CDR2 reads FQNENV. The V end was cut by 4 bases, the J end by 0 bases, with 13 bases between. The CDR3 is CASSPFASNSNQPQHF. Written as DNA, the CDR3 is TGTGCCAGCAGCCCCTTTGCGAGTAATAGCAATCAGCCCCAGCATTTT.

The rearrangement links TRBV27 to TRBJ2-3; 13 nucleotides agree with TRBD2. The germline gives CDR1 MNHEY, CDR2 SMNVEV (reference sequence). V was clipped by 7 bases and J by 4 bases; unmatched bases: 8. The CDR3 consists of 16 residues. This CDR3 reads CASNTLAGGPSDTQYF. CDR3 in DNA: TGTGCCAGCAACACACTAGCGGGAGGGCCATCAGATACGCAGTATTTT.

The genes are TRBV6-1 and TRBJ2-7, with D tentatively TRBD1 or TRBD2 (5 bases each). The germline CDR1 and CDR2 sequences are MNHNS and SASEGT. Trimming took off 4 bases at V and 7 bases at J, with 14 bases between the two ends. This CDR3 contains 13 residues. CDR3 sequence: CASSGDLTGEQYV. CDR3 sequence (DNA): TGTGCCAGCAGTGGGGACCTCACGGGGGAGCAGTACGTC.

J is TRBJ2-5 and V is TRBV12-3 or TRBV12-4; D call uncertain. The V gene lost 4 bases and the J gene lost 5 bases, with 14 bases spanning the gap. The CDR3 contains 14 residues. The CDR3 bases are TGTGCCAGCAGTTCAGCCCGACTTTGGGAGACCCAGTACTTC. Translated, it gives CASSSARLWETQYF.

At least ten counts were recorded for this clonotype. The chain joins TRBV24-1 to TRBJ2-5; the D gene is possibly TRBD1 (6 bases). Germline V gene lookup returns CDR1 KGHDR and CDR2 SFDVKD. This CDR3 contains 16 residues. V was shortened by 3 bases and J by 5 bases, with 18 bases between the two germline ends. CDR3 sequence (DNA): TGTGCCACCAGTGATGACACAGGGTTCTCAAGGGAGACCCAGTACTTC. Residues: CATSDDTGFSRETQYF.

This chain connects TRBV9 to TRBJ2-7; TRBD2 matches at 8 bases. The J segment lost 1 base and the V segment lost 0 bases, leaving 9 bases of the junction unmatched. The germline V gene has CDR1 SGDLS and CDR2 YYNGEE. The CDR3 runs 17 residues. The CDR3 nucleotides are TGTGCCAGCAGCGTAGTCGAGGTAGCGGGAAGGTCCTACGAGCAGTACTTC. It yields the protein CASSVVEVAGRSYEQYF.

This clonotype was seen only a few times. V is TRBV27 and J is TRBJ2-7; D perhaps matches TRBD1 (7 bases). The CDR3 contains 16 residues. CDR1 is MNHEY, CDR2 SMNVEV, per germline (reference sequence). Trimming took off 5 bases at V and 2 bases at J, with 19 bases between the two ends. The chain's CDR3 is CASSLRAGQLTYEQYF. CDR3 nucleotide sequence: TGTGCCAGCAGTCTAAGGGCGGGACAGCTTACCTACGAGCAGTACTTC.

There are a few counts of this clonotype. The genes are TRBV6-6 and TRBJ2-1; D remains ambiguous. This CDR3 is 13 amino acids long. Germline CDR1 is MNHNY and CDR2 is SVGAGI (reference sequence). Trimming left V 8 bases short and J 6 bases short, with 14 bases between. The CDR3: CASSYHEPNEQFF. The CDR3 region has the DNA TGTGCCAGCTCTTACCATGAGCCCAATGAGCAGTTCTTC.

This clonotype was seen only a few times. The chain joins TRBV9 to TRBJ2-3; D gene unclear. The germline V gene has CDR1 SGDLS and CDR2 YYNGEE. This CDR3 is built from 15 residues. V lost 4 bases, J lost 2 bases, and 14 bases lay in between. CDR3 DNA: TGTGCCAGCAGCACACGACTGAGAGACACAGATACGCAGTATTTT. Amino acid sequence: CASSTRLRDTDTQYF.

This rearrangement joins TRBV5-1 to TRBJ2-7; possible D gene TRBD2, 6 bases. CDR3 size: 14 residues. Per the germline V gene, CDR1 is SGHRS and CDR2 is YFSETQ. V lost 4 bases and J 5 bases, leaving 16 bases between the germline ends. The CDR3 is CASSRVGGNDEQYF. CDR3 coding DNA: TGCGCCAGCAGCCGCGTTGGCGGGAACGACGAGCAGTACTTC.

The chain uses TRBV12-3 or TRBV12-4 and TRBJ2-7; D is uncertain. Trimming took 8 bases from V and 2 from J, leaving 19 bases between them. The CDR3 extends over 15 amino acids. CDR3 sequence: CASCLQENFPYEQYF. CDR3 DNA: TGTGCCAGCTGTCTTCAGGAGAATTTTCCCTACGAGCAGTACTTC.

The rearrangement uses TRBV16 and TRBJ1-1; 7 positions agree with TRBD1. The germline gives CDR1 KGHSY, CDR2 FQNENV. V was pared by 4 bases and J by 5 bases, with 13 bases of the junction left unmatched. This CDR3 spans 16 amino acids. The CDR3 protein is CASSLTAQGIRTEAFF. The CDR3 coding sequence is TGTGCCAGCAGCCTTACGGCACAGGGGATTCGGACTGAAGCTTTCTTT. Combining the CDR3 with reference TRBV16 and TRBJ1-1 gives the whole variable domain GEEVAQTPKHLVRGEGQKAKLYCAPIKGHSYVFWYQQVLKNEFKFLISFQNENVFDETGMPKERFSAKCLPNSPCSLEIQATKLEDSAVYFCASSLTAQGIRTEAFFGQGTRLTVV.

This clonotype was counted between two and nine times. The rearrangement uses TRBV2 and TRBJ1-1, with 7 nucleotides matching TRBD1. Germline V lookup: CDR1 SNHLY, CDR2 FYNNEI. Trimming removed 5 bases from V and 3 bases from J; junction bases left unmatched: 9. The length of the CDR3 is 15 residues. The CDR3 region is CASSSRQGWDTEAFF. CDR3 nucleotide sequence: TGTGCCAGCAGTTCGCGACAGGGATGGGACACTGAAGCTTTCTTT.

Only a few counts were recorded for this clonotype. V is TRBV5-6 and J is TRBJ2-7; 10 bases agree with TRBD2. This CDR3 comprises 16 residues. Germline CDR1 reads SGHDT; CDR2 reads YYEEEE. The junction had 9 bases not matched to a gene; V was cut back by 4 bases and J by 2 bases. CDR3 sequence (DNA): TGTGCCAGCAGCGCCGGACTAGCGGAGGTCCCCTACGAGCAGTACGTC. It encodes CASSAGLAEVPYEQYV.

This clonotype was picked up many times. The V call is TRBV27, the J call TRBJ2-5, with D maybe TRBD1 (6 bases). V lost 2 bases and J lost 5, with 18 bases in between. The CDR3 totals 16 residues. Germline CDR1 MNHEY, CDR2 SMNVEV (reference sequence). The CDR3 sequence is CASSLRVGAHEETQYF. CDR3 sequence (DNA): TGTGCCAGCAGTTTAAGGGTGGGGGCGCATGAGGAGACCCAGTACTTC.

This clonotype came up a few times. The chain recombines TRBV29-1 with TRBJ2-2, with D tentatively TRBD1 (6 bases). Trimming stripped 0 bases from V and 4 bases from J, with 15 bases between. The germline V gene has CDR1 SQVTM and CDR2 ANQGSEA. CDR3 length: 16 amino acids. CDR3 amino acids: CSVEDWGRGGTGELFF. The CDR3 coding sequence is TGCAGCGTTGAAGATTGGGGCAGGGGCGGCACCGGGGAGCTGTTTTTT.

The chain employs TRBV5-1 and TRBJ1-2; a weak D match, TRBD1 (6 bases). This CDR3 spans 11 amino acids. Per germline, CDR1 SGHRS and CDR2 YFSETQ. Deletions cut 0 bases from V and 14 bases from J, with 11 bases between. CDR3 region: CASSLDAGETF. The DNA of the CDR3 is TGCGCCAGCAGCTTGGATGCAGGGGAAACCTTC. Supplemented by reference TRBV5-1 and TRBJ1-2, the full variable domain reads KAGVTQTPRYLIKTRGQQVTLSCSPISGHRSVSWYQQTPGQGLQFLFEYFSETQRNKGNFPGRFSGRQFSNSRSEMNVSTLELGDSALYLCASSLDAGETFGSGTRLTVV.

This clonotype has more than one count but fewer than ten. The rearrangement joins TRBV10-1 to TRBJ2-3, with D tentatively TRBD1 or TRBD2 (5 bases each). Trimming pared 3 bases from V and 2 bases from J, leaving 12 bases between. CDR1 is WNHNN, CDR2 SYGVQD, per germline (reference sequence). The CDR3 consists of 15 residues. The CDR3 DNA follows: TGCGCCAGCAGTGACCGGGACCCTTCCACAGATACGCAGTATTTT. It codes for CASSDRDPSTDTQYF.

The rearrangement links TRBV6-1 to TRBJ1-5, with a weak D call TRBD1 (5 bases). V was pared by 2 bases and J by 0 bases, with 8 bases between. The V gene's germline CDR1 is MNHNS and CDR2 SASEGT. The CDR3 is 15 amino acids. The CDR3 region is CASSERGYSNQPQHF. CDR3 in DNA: TGTGCCAGCAGTGAAAGGGGTTATAGCAATCAGCCCCAGCATTTT.